This T cell receptor beta chain comes out of a study of OX40 agonist ivuxolimab in advanced cancers. General observations from the study: Low normalized T-cell clonal expansion was additionally recorded for some nonresponders. Researchers report that CD8+ T cells had, on average, more expanded clones than CD4+. There was clonal expansion of CD4+ and CD8+ blood T cells by week 6 at 0.1 to 3.0 mg/kg.

Sequencing was performed with immunoSEQ multiplex PCR; in TCRdb, only in-frame clones are kept and a portion is missing. The sample lists approximately 20,000 clones, about four fifths occurring once. As concerns this clone: Its antigen remains unknown.

Germline V lookup: CDR1 SGHTA, CDR2 FQGNSA. The J segment lost 1 base and the V segment lost 3 bases, leaving 10 bases of the junction unmatched. The CDR3 is 18 amino acids. The sample here was CD4+ or CD8+ T cells sorted from blood, taken in a trial of the OX40 agonist ivuxolimab. The receptor was derived from an adult with an advanced solid tumor such as melanoma, head and neck, liver or kidney cancer. The J gene is TRBJ2-2, the V gene TRBV7-2; 8 bases map to TRBD2. CDR3 region: CASSLGGPLAENTGELFF. The CDR3, as DNA: TGTGCCAGCAGCTTGGGGGGCCCACTAGCGGAGAACACCGGGGAGCTGTTTTTT. Drawing the rest from reference TRBV7-2 and TRBJ2-2, the complete variable domain is GAGVSQSPSNKVTEKGKDVELRCDPISGHTALYWYRQSLGQGLEFLIYFQGNSAPDKSGLPSDRFSAERTGGSVSTLTIQRTQQEDSAVYLCASSLGGPLAENTGELFFGEGSRLTVL.